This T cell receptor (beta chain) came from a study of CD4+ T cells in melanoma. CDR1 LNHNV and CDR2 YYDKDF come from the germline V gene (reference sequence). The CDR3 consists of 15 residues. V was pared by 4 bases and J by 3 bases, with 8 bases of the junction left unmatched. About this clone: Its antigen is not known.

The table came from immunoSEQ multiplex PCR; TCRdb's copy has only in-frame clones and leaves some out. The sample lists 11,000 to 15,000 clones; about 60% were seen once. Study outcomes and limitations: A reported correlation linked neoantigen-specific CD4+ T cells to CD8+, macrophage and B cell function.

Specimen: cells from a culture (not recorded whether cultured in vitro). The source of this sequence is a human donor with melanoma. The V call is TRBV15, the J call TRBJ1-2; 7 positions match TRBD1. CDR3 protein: CATSKRQGGHYGYTF. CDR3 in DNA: TGTGCCACCAGCAAACGACAGGGCGGGCACTATGGCTACACCTTC.